Sequencing of this T cell receptor (beta chain) was carried out in a study of CD8+ T cells in alopecia areata. General observations from the study: The study found higher clonality in lesional than normal scalp, especially in alopecia totalis/universalis.

Sequencing templates came from extracted RNA that was reverse transcribed into cDNA. Clones were read by immunoSEQ multiplex PCR, and TCRdb kept only the in-frame ones, dropping some. The table lists 25,000 or so clones, 40% to 65% of them singletons. This clone came up once. The antigen is undetermined. There are 10 residues in the CDR3. Looked up from germline, CDR1 is DFQATT and CDR2 is SNEGSKA (reference sequence). V was cut by 6 bases and J by 4 bases, with 6 bases left in between. This chain uses TRBV20-1 with TRBJ2-5; D is uncertain. This receptor was taken from a human donor with alopecia areata. The specimen was NKG2D-high CD8+ T cells sorted from blood. For the CDR3, the DNA is TGCAGTGCGTCCCTAGAGACCCAGTACTTC. It encodes CSASLETQYF.